One T cell receptor beta chain is described in this entry. This clonotype has a count of ten or more. Its antigen remains unidentified. One base away there is no much larger clone; base qualities are not given. The source of the sample is a study of T cells in Graves' hyperthyroidism and ophthalmopathy (dated by TCRdb to about 2019). About the study as a whole: Peripheral blood was sampled at the time of initial diagnosis, prior to any treatment. To identify distinguishing TCR V-J signatures, a discovery cohort of 90 to 100 patients was used, comprising under 45 with Graves' ophthalmopathy and around 60 with stable Graves' hyperthyroidism. The paper reports TCR Vbeta CDR3 sequencing of fewer than 150 peripheral blood samples: some 41 ophthalmopathy, approximately 74 hyperthyroidism and about 17 progressor patients. After sampling, hyperthyroidism patients received methimazole starting at 30 mg daily, and ophthalmopathy patients received high-dose intravenous methylprednisolone. For training and testing, the 100 or so patients in the discovery cohort were randomly divided in a 7:3 ratio. Whether ophthalmopathy could be predicted prospectively was tested in an independent validation cohort made up of some 20 hyperthyroidism patients plus 17 patients who later progressed to ophthalmopathy. In addition, the study compared T-cell repertoires in thyroid tissue and in blood from 6 or 7 Graves' hyperthyroidism patients. The paper as a whole reports these results and caveats: Sample size was not statistically predetermined, and blinding of investigators to group allocation was not performed. Ophthalmopathy was separated from stable hyperthyroidism by a 13 V-J signature model, with about 88% sensitivity and about 81% specificity obtained in cross-validation and 80%/75% obtained in testing. During validation, the model predicted progression to ophthalmopathy a median of approximately 6.5 months ahead of onset, with almost 71% sensitivity and 72% to 80% specificity. Most expanded thyroid clonotypes (frequency above 0.001) were also found in blood, which suggests that blood repertoires may mirror thyroid immune responses.

The TCR beta CDR3 regions were amplified from the RNA transcripts. The TCR CDR3 was subjected to a first round of RT-PCR using the HTBI primer set and the Qiagen OneStep RT-PCR kit. A second multiplex PCR round built the libraries, followed by size selection and purification. Paired-end sequencing of the libraries was performed with 100 bp reads on an Illumina HiSeq2000. As for how the authors treated the data: SOAPnuke was used to process the raw data, with reads discarded if the reads contained adapters or uncalled bases, had a mean Phred below 15, or lacked an exact constant-primer or identifier match. COPE v1.2.5 was used to merge high-quality paired reads, and clonotypes were defined as unique nucleotide sequences. MiTCR v1.1 was used to align the clonotypes against IMGT TRBV, TRBD and TRBJ reference segments. The analysis included only V-J combinations with a frequency above 0.0001, which together covered around 99% of the repertoires. The TCS score was defined as F50 (clonal expansion) divided by E x V (chaos), with BLOSUM62-based TCRdist calculated between CDR3 peptides within each V-J. Welch's t-statistics and random forest reduced several hundred V-J features to 10 to 15, which were used in a naive Bayes classifier (R e1071). TCRdb's own reprocessing of the public reads used fastp at Q25 and MiXCR and kept productive beta chains. Entries that share a CDR3 protein sequence are merged under the most common genes and DNA. Clone size and V and J calls follow TCRdb, not the original study. Within this sample are 350,000 or so distinct CDR3 sequences, with around 18% of them counted one time only. 15% to 17% of the sample rests with the top ten.

Moderately to severely active disease, a Clinical Activity Score of at least 3, a NOSPECS grade of at least 4, and a duration under 3 months were present in ophthalmopathy patients. Patients with uncontrolled infections, other autoimmune diseases, pregnancy or lactation were excluded. Diagnoses relied on clinical symptoms, serum thyroxine and TRAb, thyroid ultrasound and orbital computed tomography. PBMCs were separated from over 9 ml of fresh peripheral blood using Ficoll-Paque density gradient centrifugation. Total RNA was extracted with Trizol reagent, and quality was checked on an Agilent 2100 Bioanalyzer. In the germline V gene (reference sequence), CDR1 corresponds to LGHDT and CDR2 to YNNKEL. From its cysteine to its phenylalanine, the CDR3 spans 15 amino acids. Just the 45-base CDR3 DNA is kept, in frame starting at base 1. V is clipped by 1 base and J by 5 bases, and the sequence between their germline boundaries is 14 bases long.

The chain uses TRBV3-1 and TRBJ1-1, with no confident D gene call. This TCR was recovered from a middle-aged woman with Graves' ophthalmopathy. Material: blood. DNA sequence: TGTGCCAGCAGCCAAGTAGGCGAGGGTCGGACTGAAGCTTTCTTT. Its protein reads: CASSQVGEGRTEAFF.